The 20 T cell receptor beta chains reported below all come from one sample, sequenced in a study of cytomegalovirus exposure and HLA in healthy donors. The PCR used 60 Vbeta and 13 Jbeta primers. Libraries were prepared by immunoSEQ multiplex PCR; TCRdb keeps only in-frame clonotypes and omits some of them. The data show under 200,000 clones, approximately 67% seen once. Source material: PBMCs. These receptors all stem from a woman under 30 in good health and CMV-seropositive.

The CDR3 region is CASSGHGRASIQYF. In DNA form, the CDR3 reads TGTGCCAGCAGCGGGCATGGGAGGGCTTCCATTCAGTACTTC. J is TRBJ2-4 and V is TRBV9; 7 bases align to TRBD2. The junction had 9 bases not matched to a gene; V was cut back by 3 bases and J by 9 bases. Germline values: CDR1 SGDLS, CDR2 YYNGEE. This CDR3 is built from 14 residues.

This sequence joins TRBV6-5 and TRBJ1-1, with a possible D match to TRBD1 (5 bases). The CDR3 contains 14 residues. Germline CDR1 and CDR2: MNHEY and SVGAGI. With 4 bases removed from V and 5 bases from J, the gap between germline ends came to 14 bases. CDR3 bases: TGTGCCAGCAGTTTACTGAACAGGTTTACTGAAGCTTTCTTT. It translates to CASSLLNRFTEAFF.

This clone showed up just a few times. The chain is built from TRBV5-6 and TRBJ1-1, with a weak D call TRBD1 (6 bases). From germline, CDR1 is SGHDT and CDR2 YYEEEE. Trimming left V 3 bases short and J 4 bases short, with 19 bases between. The CDR3 totals 16 residues. The CDR3 nucleotides read TGTGCCAGCAGCTGGACCCCCGCGGGGGCTTCCACTGAAGCTTTCTTT. Protein: CASSWTPAGASTEAFF.

Concerning this clone: The identical CDR3 is also encoded by other nucleotide sequences in the sample. CDR3 residues: CASSRVVGRNNSPLHF. The CDR3 region has the DNA TGTGCCAGCAGCCGCGTCGTGGGCAGAAATAATTCACCCCTCCACTTT. This chain joins TRBV9 and TRBJ1-6; D is unclear. Trimming removed 4 bases from V and 5 bases from J, with 16 bases in between. The CDR3 runs 16 residues. Germline V CDR1 and CDR2: SGDLS, YYNGEE.

The gene calls are TRBV2 and TRBJ2-7, with 11 bases identical to TRBD2. The CDR3 consists of 15 residues. Germline lookup yields CDR1 SNHLY and CDR2 FYNNEI. The trim removed 7 bases at V and 6 bases at J, leaving 11 bases unmatched. CDR3 nucleotides: TGTGCCAGCATTCCACTAGCGGGAGAGAGGGGCGAGCAGTACTTC. Translation: CASIPLAGERGEQYF.

This chain uses TRBV5-1 with TRBJ2-5, with a weak D call TRBD2 (6 bases). The V gene lost 4 bases and the J gene lost 5 bases, with 15 bases spanning the gap. Germline assignment: CDR1 SGHRS and CDR2 YFSETQ. The CDR3 has 14 amino acids. The CDR3 coding sequence is TGCGCCAGCAGCCACTCCGGCGGGGTTGAGACCCAGTACTTC. Encoded protein: CASSHSGGVETQYF.

V usage is TRBV19 and J usage is TRBJ2-1; D is possibly TRBD1 (5 bases). The germline V gene has CDR1 LNHDA and CDR2 SQIVND (reference sequence). The ends were cut back, 3 bases at V and 8 bases at J, with 14 bases in the middle. The CDR3 sequence is 14 residues long. CDR3 bases: TGTGCCAGTAGTATGCGCAGGGTAGATGATGAGCAGTTCTTC. It encodes CASSMRRVDDEQFF.

The count of this clone is one. The chain joins TRBV2 to TRBJ1-1; 8 bases match TRBD1. The germline CDR1 and CDR2 sequences are SNHLY and FYNNEI. The CDR3 loop spans 13 amino acids. J lost 5 bases, V lost 5 bases, and 4 bases had no gene match. The CDR3: CASSPDRVTEAFF. CDR3 coding DNA: TGTGCCAGCAGTCCGGACAGGGTTACTGAAGCTTTCTTT.

This chain joins TRBV13 and TRBJ2-3; no firm D call. The end of the DNA aligns better with TRBJ1-5, so the J call may be wrong. The length of the CDR3 is 14 residues. The germline V gene encodes CDR1 PRHDT and CDR2 FYEKMQ (reference sequence). CDR3 bases: TGTGCCAGCAGTCGGGCGGGGAGCACAGATACGCAGCATTTT. Its protein is CASSRAGSTDTQHF.

This clone was seen more than once but under ten times. The gene calls are TRBV7-2 and TRBJ2-2; D is uncertain. Trimming removed 3 bases from V and 4 bases from J, with 6 bases in between. There are 13 residues in the CDR3. Germline CDR1 is SGHTA and CDR2 is FQGNSA. The CDR3 loop is CASSLLSTGELFF. CDR3 coding DNA: TGTGCCAGCAGCTTGTTATCCACCGGGGAGCTGTTTTTT.

V gene TRBV7-8 combines with J gene TRBJ2-1; TRBD2 aligns across 8 bases. This CDR3 region has 16 residues. The junction had 5 bases not matched to a gene; V was cut back by 2 bases and J by 2 bases. Germline values: CDR1 SGHVS, CDR2 FQNEAQ. The CDR3 nucleotides read TGTGCCAGCAGCTTACGGCGGGAGGCCGCCTACAATGAGCAGTTCTTC. This codes for CASSLRREAAYNEQFF.

This chain connects TRBV19 to TRBJ1-1; D is ambiguous. Germline V gene lookup returns CDR1 LNHDA and CDR2 SQIVND (reference sequence). V was shortened by 7 bases and J by 0 bases, with 15 bases between the two germline ends. CDR3 length: 15 amino acids. CDR3 coding DNA: TGTGCCAGTACCACGACATGGTCCATGAACACTGAAGCTTTCTTT. Translating it yields CASTTTWSMNTEAFF.

Only a few counts were recorded for this clone. This chain uses TRBV7-6 with TRBJ2-7; no clear D gene. The V end was cut by 4 bases, the J end by 5 bases, with 12 bases between. The CDR3 covers 13 residues. CDR1 and CDR2 from the germline V gene are SGHVS and FNYEAQ. This CDR3 is CASSSPPYDEQYF. Written as DNA, the CDR3 is TGTGCCAGCAGCTCCCCTCCTTATGACGAGCAGTACTTC.

This chain joins TRBV5-1 and TRBJ2-1, with 11 nucleotides matching TRBD2. This CDR3 contains 18 residues. Germline V gives CDR1 SGHRS, CDR2 YFSETQ. The V and J ends lost 2 bases and 5 bases, in that order; junction bases with no gene match: 12. CDR3 residues: CASSFTPLTTSGNNEQFF. The CDR3 coding sequence is TGCGCCAGCAGCTTCACCCCCTTGACGACTAGCGGGAACAATGAGCAGTTCTTC.

In its sample, this clone was seen a few times. The chain joins TRBV5-1 to TRBJ2-1; 9 bases align to TRBD1. CDR3 length: 15 amino acids. In germline, CDR1 is SGHRS, CDR2 YFSETQ. The V and J ends lost 4 bases and 7 bases, in that order; junction bases with no gene match: 9. The CDR3 loop is CASSTQGATKNEQFF. CDR3 nucleotide sequence: TGCGCCAGCAGCACACAGGGGGCGACGAAAAATGAGCAGTTCTTC.

The rearrangement uses TRBV5-8 and TRBJ2-5, with a weak D call TRBD2 (5 bases). V lost 0 bases and J 4 bases, leaving 13 bases between the germline ends. Germline loops: CDR1 SGHTS, CDR2 YDEGEE. The CDR3 length is 15 residues. CDR3 coding DNA: TGTGCCAGCAGCTTGGGCTATGAGGGTCGAGAGACCCAGTACTTC. Residues: CASSLGYEGRETQYF. The whole variable domain, remainder taken from reference TRBV5-8 and TRBJ2-5, is EAGVTQSPTHLIKTRGQQATLRCSPISGHTSVYWYQQALGLGLQFLLWYDEGEERNRGNFPPRFSGRQFPNYSSELNVNALELEDSALYLCASSLGYEGRETQYFGPGTRLLVL.

The rearrangement links TRBV28 to TRBJ2-5; the D gene is possibly TRBD1 (5 bases). The CDR3 is 12 residues long. From germline, CDR1 is MDHEN and CDR2 SYDVKM. The ends were cut back, 6 bases at V and 1 base at J, with 6 bases in the middle. DNA of the CDR3: TGTGCCAGCAGCAGGGTCCAAGAGACCCAGTACTTC. Translation: CASSRVQETQYF.

This clone was counted a few times. The J gene is TRBJ1-5, the V gene TRBV29-1; D perhaps matches TRBD1 (5 bases). CDR1 is SQVTM and CDR2 is ANQGSEA in the germline V gene. There are 14 residues in the CDR3. Between the trimmed V and J ends, which lost 4 bases and 1 base, there was a span of 11 bases. CDR3 nucleotides: TGCAGCGTTGCCCAGGGTGGAAGCAATCAGCCCCAGCATTTT. Its translation is CSVAQGGSNQPQHF.

The V gene is TRBV5-1, the J gene TRBJ1-2, with D perhaps matching TRBD1 (5 bases). Looked up from germline, CDR1 is SGHRS and CDR2 is YFSETQ. The CDR3 covers 16 residues. Trimming pared 0 bases from V and 1 base from J, leaving 13 bases between. The CDR3 reads CASSLAAGSINYGYTF. The CDR3 region has the DNA TGCGCCAGCAGCTTGGCAGCAGGGTCTATTAACTATGGCTACACCTTC.

The J gene is TRBJ2-1, the V gene TRBV7-9; D uncertain. The CDR3 loop spans 15 amino acids. Germline CDR1 reads SEHNR; CDR2 reads FQNEAQ (reference sequence). The ends were cut back, 1 base at V and 0 bases at J, with 7 bases in the middle. The CDR3 coding sequence is TGTGCCAGCAGCTTAGTAAGTAGCTCCTACAATGAGCAGTTCTTC. Protein sequence: CASSLVSSSYNEQFF.